This entry is about one T cell receptor beta chain. The record originates from a study of post-analysis software for immune sequencing data. Overall study: The study covered relapsing-remitting, secondary progressive and progressive-relapsing courses of multiple sclerosis.

The TCR beta cDNA libraries contained unique molecular identifiers. It was from roughly 1 to 10 million T cells that approximately 500,000 cDNA molecules came. TCRdb analysed the PCR reads with MiXCR anew, one entry per CDR3 protein. The repertoire holds around 400,000 distinct CDR3 sequences, with about 39% as singletons. Input material: blood. The sequence derives from a girl aged 2-9 years with multiple sclerosis.

CDR3 nucleotide sequence: TGTGCCAGCAGTTACTTAGCCGGGACAGGGGGCGGCGGGGAGCTGTTTTTT. Its protein product is CASSYLAGTGGGGELFF. V usage is TRBV6-5 and J usage is TRBJ2-2, with 12 bases that match TRBD1. The CDR3 runs 17 residues. Trimming removed 1 base from V and 7 bases from J; junction bases left unmatched: 7. CDR1 and CDR2 (germline): MNHEY, SVGAGI.